This T cell receptor beta chain emerged from a study of blood T cell repertoires in COVID-19. For the study at large: Sites across the United States, Italy and Spain contributed samples from acute and convalescent COVID-19.

Under the authors' procedure: From reference gene primer amplification, estimates of nucleated cell counts were derived. Some clones are missing from TCRdb's copy, which holds only in-frame ones; the method was immunoSEQ multiplex PCR. The DNA was the basis for D and trimming; V, J and clone size are from that table. The data hold some 150,000 clones, with roughly 73% observed a single time. With V trimmed by 4 bases and J by 2 bases, 3 bases remained unmatched. Germline assignment: CDR1 MNHEY and CDR2 SMNVEV (reference sequence). CDR3 length: 14 amino acids. The clonotype originates from a woman aged 45-65 years with active or convalescent COVID-19. Specimen: peripheral blood. The chain has TRBV27 and TRBJ2-3, with TRBD2 identical over 7 bases. The CDR3 is CASSYGLVTDTQYF. CDR3 in DNA: TGTGCCAGCAGTTACGGACTAGTCACAGATACGCAGTATTTT.